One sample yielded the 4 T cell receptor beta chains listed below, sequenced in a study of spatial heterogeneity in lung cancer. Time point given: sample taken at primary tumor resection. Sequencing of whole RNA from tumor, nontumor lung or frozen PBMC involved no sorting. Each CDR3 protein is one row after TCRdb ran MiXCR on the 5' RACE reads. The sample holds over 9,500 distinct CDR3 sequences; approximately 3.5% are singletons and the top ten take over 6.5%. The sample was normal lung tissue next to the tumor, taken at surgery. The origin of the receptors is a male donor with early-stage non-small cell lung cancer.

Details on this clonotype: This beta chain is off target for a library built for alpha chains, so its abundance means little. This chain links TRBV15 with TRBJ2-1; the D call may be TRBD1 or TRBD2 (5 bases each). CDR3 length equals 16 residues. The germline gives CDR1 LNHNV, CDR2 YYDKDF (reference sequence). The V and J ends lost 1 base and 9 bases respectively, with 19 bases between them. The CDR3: CATSRATGTTWGEQFF. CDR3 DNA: TGTGCCACCAGCAGAGCCACCGGGACCACCTGGGGTGAGCAGTTCTTC.

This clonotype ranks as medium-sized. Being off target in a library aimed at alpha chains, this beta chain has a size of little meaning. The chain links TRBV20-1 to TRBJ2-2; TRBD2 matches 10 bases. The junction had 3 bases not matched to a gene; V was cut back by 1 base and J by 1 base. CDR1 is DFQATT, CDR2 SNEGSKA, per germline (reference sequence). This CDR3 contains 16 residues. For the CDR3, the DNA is TGCAGTGCTAGAGTAGCGGGAGGAATGAACACCGGGGAGCTGTTTTTT. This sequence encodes CSARVAGGMNTGELFF.

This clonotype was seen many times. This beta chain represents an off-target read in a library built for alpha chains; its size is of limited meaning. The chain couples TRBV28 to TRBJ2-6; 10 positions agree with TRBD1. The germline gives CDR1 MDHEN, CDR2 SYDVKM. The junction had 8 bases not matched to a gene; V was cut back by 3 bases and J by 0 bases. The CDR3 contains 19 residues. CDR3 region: CASSLGPGTGDSGANVLTF. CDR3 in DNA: TGTGCCAGCAGTTTGGGTCCTGGGACAGGGGACTCTGGGGCCAACGTCCTGACTTTC.

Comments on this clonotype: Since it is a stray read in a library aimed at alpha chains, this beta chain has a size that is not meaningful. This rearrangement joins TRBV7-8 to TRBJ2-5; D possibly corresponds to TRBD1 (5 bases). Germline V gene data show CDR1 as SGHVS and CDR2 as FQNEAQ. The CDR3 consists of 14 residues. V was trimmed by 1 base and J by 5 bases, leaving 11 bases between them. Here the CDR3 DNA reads TGTGCCAGCAGCTTAGGGGGCCCCGGGGAGACCCAGTACTTC. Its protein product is CASSLGGPGETQYF.